This T cell receptor (beta chain) emerged from a study of T cells after yellow fever vaccination. Study results and limitations: Clonotypes appearing in both CD4 and CD8 compartments existed, and their share was small. Most primary-vaccination clones recurred post-booster (around 95% CD4, just over 85% CD8).

This clonotype was seen more than once but under ten times. Its antigen is unknown. They built TCR cDNA with 5'RACE template switching, a step that put in a universal primer site and UMIs. Using its own MiXCR run on the 5' RACE reads, TCRdb lists one record per CDR3 protein. The data contain about 300,000 distinct CDR3 sequences, about 10% of them singletons. Germline assignment: CDR1 LGHNA and CDR2 YNFKEQ. The CDR3 length is 13 residues. The V end was cut by 0 bases, the J end by 6 bases, with 8 bases between. The V gene is TRBV4-2, the J gene TRBJ1-1; no definite D call. Here the sequenced sample was CD4+ T cells sorted from PBMCs, taken 5 days after the yellow fever booster vaccination. The sequence derives from a man aged 18 to 30 who received the YFV17D yellow fever vaccine. The CDR3 region has the DNA TGTGCCAGCAGCCAAGAACAGCAGGCTGAAGCTTTCTTT. Translated, it gives CASSQEQQAEAFF.